Below are 10 T cell receptor beta chains sequenced from a single sample in a study of T-cell memory formation after mild COVID-19. TCRdb re-analysed the 5' RACE reads in MiXCR, keeping a single row per CDR3 protein. The sample has a few hundred thousand distinct CDR3 sequences, approximately 20% seen once; the top ten hold about 21%. Sequenced material: PBMCs or a T cell subset sorted from them (not recorded which). The receptors derive from a man younger than 35 who had mild COVID-19 (a few samples of this study predate the infection). Cell type and time point are not known.

The chain recombines TRBV29-1 with TRBJ2-5, with a tentative D call TRBD2 (5 bases). V dropped 1 base and J dropped 4 bases, with 10 bases sitting between them. CDR3 size: 13 residues. Per germline, CDR1 SQVTM and CDR2 ANQGSEA. CDR3 amino acids: CSVEGTGRETQYF. CDR3 nucleotide sequence: TGCAGCGTTGAAGGAACGGGGAGAGAGACCCAGTACTTC. Full variable domain (rest looked up from reference TRBV29-1 and TRBJ2-5): SAVISQKPSRDICQRGTSLTIQCQVDSQVTMMFWYRQQPGQSLTLIATANQGSEATYESGFVIDKFPISRPNLTFSTLTVSNMSPEDSSIYLCSVEGTGRETQYFGPGTRLLVL.

V usage is TRBV20-1 and J usage is TRBJ2-4; D uncertain. The CDR3 is 13 amino acids. Trimming shortened V by 3 bases and J by 8 bases, and 14 bases separated the two germline ends. The germline CDR1 and CDR2 sequences are DFQATT and SNEGSKA (reference sequence). CDR3 amino acids: CSASSEAAYIQYF. CDR3 DNA sequence: TGCAGTGCTAGCTCAGAGGCCGCGTACATTCAGTACTTC.

This clonotype was seen more than once but under ten times. The J gene is TRBJ2-7, the V gene TRBV5-1, with TRBD1 as a possible D gene (6 bases). CDR1 SGHRS and CDR2 YFSETQ come from the germline V gene. The CDR3 length is 14 residues. V was pared by 0 bases and J by 2 bases, with 9 bases between. The CDR3 DNA sequence: TGCGCCAGCAGCTTGGACAGGGTCGCCTACGAGCAGTACTTC. It encodes CASSLDRVAYEQYF. The whole variable domain, remainder taken from reference TRBV5-1 and TRBJ2-7, is KAGVTQTPRYLIKTRGQQVTLSCSPISGHRSVSWYQQTPGQGLQFLFEYFSETQRNKGNFPGRFSGRQFSNSRSEMNVSTLELGDSALYLCASSLDRVAYEQYFGPGTRLTVT.

This clonotype has only a few counts. V and J are TRBV6-2 or TRBV6-3 and TRBJ2-3; TRBD2 matches 8 bases. V lost 0 bases, J lost 2 bases, and 4 bases stayed unmatched. CDR3 size: 16 residues. The germline gives CDR1 MNHEY, CDR2 SVGEGT. CDR3: CASSYSAGGPTDTQYF. CDR3 DNA: TGTGCCAGCAGTTACTCCGCGGGGGGACCCACAGATACGCAGTATTTT.

A few counts support this clonotype. The CDR3 reads CASSKDRERRKPQHF. In DNA, the CDR3 is TGTGCCAGCAGCAAGGACAGGGAACGTCGGAAGCCCCAGCATTTT. The chain carries TRBV7-9 and TRBJ1-5; 8 positions agree with TRBD1. The CDR3 length is 15 residues. V was clipped by 5 bases and J by 8 bases; unmatched bases: 11. Germline V CDR1 and CDR2: SEHNR, FQNEAQ (reference sequence).

The sample holds a few counts of this clonotype. The gene calls are TRBV7-9 and TRBJ2-7; a possible D gene is TRBD1 (5 bases). Germline CDR1 and CDR2: SEHNR and FQNEAQ (reference sequence). The CDR3 spans 14 residues. Trimming cost V 0 bases and J 3 bases, with 9 bases left between them. The CDR3 sequence: CASSLADRVYEQYF. The CDR3 nucleotides read TGTGCCAGCAGCTTAGCCGACAGAGTCTACGAGCAGTACTTC. The whole variable domain, filled in from reference TRBV7-9 and TRBJ2-7, reads DTGVSQNPRHKITKRGQNVTFRCDPISEHNRLYWYRQTLGQGPEFLTYFQNEAQLEKSRLLSDRFSAERPKGSFSTLEIQRTEQGDSAMYLCASSLADRVYEQYFGPGTRLTVT.

This clonotype was counted a few times. This chain uses TRBV5-1 with TRBJ2-2; 7 bases are shared with TRBD1. The CDR3 runs 15 residues. Germline values: CDR1 SGHRS, CDR2 YFSETQ. V was pared by 0 bases and J by 4 bases, with 3 bases of the junction left unmatched. The CDR3 nucleotides read TGCGCCAGCAGCTTGGGCGAGGGGGCCACCGGGGAGCTGTTTTTT. Translated, it gives CASSLGEGATGELFF.

This chain links TRBV7-9 with TRBJ2-7; D might be TRBD2 (5 bases). V lost 5 bases to trimming and J lost 3 bases, with 14 bases between them. The CDR3 runs 14 residues. The V gene's germline CDR1 is SEHNR and CDR2 FQNEAQ (reference sequence). CDR3 coding DNA: TGTGCCAGCAGCCCCGGGGAGAGTAGCTACGAGCAGTACGTC. It yields the protein CASSPGESSYEQYV.

This clonotype was counted only a few times. This sequence joins TRBV5-1 and TRBJ2-7, with D possibly being TRBD2 (7 bases). V was pared by 2 bases and J by 7 bases, with 16 bases between. Germline V gives CDR1 SGHRS, CDR2 YFSETQ. The CDR3 is 14 amino acids. CDR3 in amino acids: CASSFRGGLGEQYF. CDR3 coding DNA: TGCGCCAGCAGCTTCAGGGGAGGGTTGGGAGAGCAGTACTTC. Combining the CDR3 with reference TRBV5-1 and TRBJ2-7 gives the whole variable domain KAGVTQTPRYLIKTRGQQVTLSCSPISGHRSVSWYQQTPGQGLQFLFEYFSETQRNKGNFPGRFSGRQFSNSRSEMNVSTLELGDSALYLCASSFRGGLGEQYFGPGTRLTVT.

J is TRBJ2-5 and V is TRBV6-5; 8 nucleotides agree with TRBD2. The CDR3 extends over 13 amino acids. V lost 8 bases, J lost 9 bases, and 11 bases stayed unmatched. The germline CDR1 and CDR2 sequences are MNHEY and SVGAGI. CDR3 protein: CASSRTSGGPQYF. The CDR3 coding sequence is TGTGCCAGCTCTCGGACCTCGGGGGGGCCCCAGTACTTC.